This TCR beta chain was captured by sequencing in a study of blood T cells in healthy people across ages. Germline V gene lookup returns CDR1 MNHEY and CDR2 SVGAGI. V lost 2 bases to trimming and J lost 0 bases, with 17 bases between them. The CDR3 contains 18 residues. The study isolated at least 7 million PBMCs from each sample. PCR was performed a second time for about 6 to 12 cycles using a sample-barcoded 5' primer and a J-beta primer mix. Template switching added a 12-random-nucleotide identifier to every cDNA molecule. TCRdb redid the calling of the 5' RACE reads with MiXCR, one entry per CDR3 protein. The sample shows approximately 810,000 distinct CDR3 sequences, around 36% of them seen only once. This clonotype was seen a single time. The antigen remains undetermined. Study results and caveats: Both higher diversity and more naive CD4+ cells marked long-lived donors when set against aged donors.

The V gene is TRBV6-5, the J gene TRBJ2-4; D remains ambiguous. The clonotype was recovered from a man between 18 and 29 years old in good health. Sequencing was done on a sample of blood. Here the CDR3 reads CASSYGPGGPLAKNIQYF. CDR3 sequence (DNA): TGTGCCAGCAGTTACGGCCCCGGCGGACCTTTAGCCAAAAACATTCAGTACTTC.